Sequencing of this T cell receptor (beta chain) was carried out in a study of cytomegalovirus exposure and HLA in healthy donors. Study-level information: Earlier sequencing of 200 million or so T cells yielded approximately 100 million unique TCR beta sequences. Broader study findings: Among TCR beta chains of equal frequency, HLA-associated ones were more clonally expanded in a later analysis.

With regard to this clone: What it binds is unknown.

Amplification used 60 Vbeta primers and 13 Jbeta primers. Profiled with immunoSEQ multiplex PCR; TCRdb holds only in-frame clones, not every one. The sample consists of 140,000 or so clones, 80% of them appearing once. The V gene end was trimmed by 7 bases and the J gene end by 4 bases; junction bases not matched to a gene: 5. This CDR3 region has 14 residues. Germline V CDR1 and CDR2: LNHDA, SQIVND (reference sequence). The source material was PBMCs. The sequence was collected from a man aged 40-49 years in good health and CMV-seronegative. V and J are TRBV19 and TRBJ2-1; TRBD1 aligns across 9 bases. DNA for the CDR3: TGTGCCAGTATCCCGGGACAGGGATACAATGAGCAGTTCTTC. Translating it yields CASIPGQGYNEQFF.